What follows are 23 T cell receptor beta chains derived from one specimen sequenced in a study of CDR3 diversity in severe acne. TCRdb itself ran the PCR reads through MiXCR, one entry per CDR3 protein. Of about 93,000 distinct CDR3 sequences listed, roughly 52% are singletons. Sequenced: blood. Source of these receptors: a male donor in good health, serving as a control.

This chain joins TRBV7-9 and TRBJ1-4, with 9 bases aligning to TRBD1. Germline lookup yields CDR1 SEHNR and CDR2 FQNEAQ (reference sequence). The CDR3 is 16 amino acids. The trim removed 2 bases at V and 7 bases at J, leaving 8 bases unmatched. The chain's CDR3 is CASSLLDRGSSEKLFF. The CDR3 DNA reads TGTGCCAGCAGCTTATTGGACAGGGGCTCTAGTGAAAAACTGTTTTTT.

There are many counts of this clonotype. The CDR3 sequence is CASSPNRVGPYEQYF. The CDR3 DNA follows: TGTGCCAGCAGTCCTAACAGGGTCGGCCCTTACGAGCAGTACTTC. V is TRBV27 and J is TRBJ2-7; D is perhaps TRBD1 (6 bases). Germline assignment: CDR1 MNHEY and CDR2 SMNVEV (reference sequence). The CDR3 runs to 15 residues. The V end was cut by 5 bases, the J end by 4 bases, with 18 bases between.

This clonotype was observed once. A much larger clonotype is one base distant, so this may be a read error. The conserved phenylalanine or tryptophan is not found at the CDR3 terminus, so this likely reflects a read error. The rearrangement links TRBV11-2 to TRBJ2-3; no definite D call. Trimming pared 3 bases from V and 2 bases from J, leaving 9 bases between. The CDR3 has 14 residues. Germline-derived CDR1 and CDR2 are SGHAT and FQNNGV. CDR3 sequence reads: CASSFVTNTDTQYY. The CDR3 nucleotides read TGTGCCAGCAGCTTTGTGACCAACACAGATACGCAGTATTAT.

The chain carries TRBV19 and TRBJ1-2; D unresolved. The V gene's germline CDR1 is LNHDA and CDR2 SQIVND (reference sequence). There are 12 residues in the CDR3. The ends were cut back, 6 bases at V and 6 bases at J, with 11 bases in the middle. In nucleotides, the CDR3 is TGTGCCAGTAGGGAAGGAAGGGATGGCTACACCTTC. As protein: CASREGRDGYTF. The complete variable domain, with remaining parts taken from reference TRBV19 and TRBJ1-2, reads DGGITQSPKYLFRKEGQNVTLSCEQNLNHDAMYWYRQDPGQGLRLIYYSQIVNDFQKGDIAEGYSVSREKKESFPLTVTSAQKNPTAFYLCASREGRDGYTFGSGTRLTVV.

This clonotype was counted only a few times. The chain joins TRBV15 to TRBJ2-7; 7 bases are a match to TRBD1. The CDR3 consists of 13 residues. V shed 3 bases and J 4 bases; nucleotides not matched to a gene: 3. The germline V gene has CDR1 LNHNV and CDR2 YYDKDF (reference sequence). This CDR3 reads CATSRGTEYEQYF. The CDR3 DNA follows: TGTGCCACCAGCAGGGGGACAGAGTACGAGCAGTACTTC.

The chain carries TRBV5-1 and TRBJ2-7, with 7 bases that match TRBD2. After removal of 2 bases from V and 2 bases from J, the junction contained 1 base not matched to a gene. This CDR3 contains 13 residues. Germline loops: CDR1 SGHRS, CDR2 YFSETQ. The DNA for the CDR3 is TGCGCCAGCAGCTTTGGGGGGGCCTACGAGCAGTACTTC. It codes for CASSFGGAYEQYF.

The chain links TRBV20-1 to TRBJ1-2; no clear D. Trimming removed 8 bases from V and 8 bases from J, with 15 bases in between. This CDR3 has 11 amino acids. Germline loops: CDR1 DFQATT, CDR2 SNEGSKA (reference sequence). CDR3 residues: CSPVRGGGYTF. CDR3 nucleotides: TGCAGTCCGGTTCGAGGAGGGGGCTACACCTTC.

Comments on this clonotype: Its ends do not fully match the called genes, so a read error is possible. The CDR3 region is CASSQVGYGTQYF. The CDR3 bases are TGCGCCAGCAGCCAAGTAGGCTACGGTACGCAGTATTTT. The chain has TRBV14 and TRBJ2-3; D gene unclear. CDR1 and CDR2 (germline): SGHDN, FVKESK. This CDR3 comprises 13 residues.

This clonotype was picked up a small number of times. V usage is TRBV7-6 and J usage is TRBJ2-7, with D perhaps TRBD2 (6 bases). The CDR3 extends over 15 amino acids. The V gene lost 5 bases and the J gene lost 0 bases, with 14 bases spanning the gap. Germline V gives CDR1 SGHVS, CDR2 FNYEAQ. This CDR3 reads CASSHGGVNSYEQYF. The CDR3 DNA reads TGTGCCAGCAGCCACGGGGGAGTCAACTCCTACGAGCAGTACTTC.

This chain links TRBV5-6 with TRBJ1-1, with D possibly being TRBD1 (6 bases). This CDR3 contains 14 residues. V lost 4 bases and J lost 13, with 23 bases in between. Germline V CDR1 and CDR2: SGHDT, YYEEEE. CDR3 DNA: TGTGCCAGCAGCCCACCCGGGACACGTGGAAAAGTTTTCTTT. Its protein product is CASSPPGTRGKVFF.

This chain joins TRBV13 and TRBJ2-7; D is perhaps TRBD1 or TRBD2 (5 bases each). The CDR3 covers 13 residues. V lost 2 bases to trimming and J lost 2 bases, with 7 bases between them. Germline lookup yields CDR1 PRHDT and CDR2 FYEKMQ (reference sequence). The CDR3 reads CASSLRGAYEQYF. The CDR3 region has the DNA TGTGCCAGCAGCTTAAGGGGAGCCTACGAGCAGTACTTC.

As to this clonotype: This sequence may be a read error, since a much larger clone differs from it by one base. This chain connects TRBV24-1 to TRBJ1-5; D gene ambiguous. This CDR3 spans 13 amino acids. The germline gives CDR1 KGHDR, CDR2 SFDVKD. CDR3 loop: CAISDATVSPQHF. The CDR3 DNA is TGTGCCATCAGTGATGCTACAGTTTCGCCCCAGCATTTT.

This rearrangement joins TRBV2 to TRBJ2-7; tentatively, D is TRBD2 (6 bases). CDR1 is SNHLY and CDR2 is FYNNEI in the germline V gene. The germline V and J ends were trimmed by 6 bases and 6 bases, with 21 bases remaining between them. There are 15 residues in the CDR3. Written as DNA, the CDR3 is TGTGCCAGCAGCTCAGCCCCCCGGGAGTCGGGCGAGCAGTACTTC. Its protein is CASSSAPRESGEQYF. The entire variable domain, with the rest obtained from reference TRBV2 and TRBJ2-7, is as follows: EPEVTQTPSHQVTQMGQEVILRCVPISNHLYFYWYRQILGQKVEFLVSFYNNEISEKSEIFDDQFSVERPDGSNFTLKIRSTKLEDSAMYFCASSSAPRESGEQYFGPGTRLTVT.

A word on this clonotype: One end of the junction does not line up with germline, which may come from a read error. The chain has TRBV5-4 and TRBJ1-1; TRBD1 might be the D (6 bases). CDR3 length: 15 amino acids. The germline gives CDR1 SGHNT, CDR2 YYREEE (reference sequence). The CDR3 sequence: CASSLSQGVGTEAFF. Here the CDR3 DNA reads TGCGCCAGCAGCTTGTCACAGGGTGTCGGCACTGAAGCTTTCTTT.

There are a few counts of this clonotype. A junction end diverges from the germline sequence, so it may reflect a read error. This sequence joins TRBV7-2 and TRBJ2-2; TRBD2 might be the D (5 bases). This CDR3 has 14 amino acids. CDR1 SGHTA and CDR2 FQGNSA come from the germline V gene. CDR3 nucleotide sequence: TGTGCCAGCAGCTTAACCAGGAACACCGGGGAGCTGTTCTTT. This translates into CASSLTRNTGELFF.

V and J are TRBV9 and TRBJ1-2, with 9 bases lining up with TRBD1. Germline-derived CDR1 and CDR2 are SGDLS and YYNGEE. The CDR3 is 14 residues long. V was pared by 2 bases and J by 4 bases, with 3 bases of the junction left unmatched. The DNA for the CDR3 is TGTGCCAGCAGCGTGGGGGGACAGGGCTATGGCTACACCTTC. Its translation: CASSVGGQGYGYTF.

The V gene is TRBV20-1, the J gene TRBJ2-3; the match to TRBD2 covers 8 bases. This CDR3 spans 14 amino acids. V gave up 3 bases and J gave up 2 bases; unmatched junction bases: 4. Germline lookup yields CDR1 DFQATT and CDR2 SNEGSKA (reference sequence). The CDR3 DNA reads TGCAGTGCTAGCTTAGGACTAGCCACAGATACGCAGTATTTT. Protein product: CSASLGLATDTQYF.

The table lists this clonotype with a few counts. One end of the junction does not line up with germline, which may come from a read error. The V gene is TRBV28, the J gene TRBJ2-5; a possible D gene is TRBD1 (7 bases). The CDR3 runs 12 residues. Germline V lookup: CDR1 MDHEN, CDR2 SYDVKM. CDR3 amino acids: CASSRQPGGMNF. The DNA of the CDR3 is TGTGCCAGCAGCAGGCAGCCAGGGGGGATGAACTTC.

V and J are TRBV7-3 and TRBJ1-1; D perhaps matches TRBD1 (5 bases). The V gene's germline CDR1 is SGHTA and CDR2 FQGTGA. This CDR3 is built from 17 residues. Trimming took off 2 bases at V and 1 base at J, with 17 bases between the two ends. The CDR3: CASSLGAFSTGNTEAFF. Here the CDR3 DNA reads TGTGCCAGCAGCTTAGGGGCCTTCAGTACAGGGAACACTGAAGCTTTCTTT.

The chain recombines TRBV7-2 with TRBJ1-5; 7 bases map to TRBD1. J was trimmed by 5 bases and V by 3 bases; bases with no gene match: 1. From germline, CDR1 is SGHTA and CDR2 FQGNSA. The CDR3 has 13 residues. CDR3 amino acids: CASSLTGYQPQHF. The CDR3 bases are TGTGCCAGCAGCTTGACAGGGTATCAGCCCCAGCATTTT.

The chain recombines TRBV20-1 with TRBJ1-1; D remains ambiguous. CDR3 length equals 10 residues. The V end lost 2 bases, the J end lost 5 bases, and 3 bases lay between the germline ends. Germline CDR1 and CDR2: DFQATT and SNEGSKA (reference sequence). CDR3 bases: TGCAGTGCTAGAAGAACTGAAGCTTTCTTT. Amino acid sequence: CSARRTEAFF.

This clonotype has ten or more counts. For the CDR3, the DNA is TGCGCCAGCAGCTTGGACATGAACACTGAAGCTTTCTTT. It codes for CASSLDMNTEAFF. The chain carries TRBV5-1 and TRBJ1-1; unclear D gene. This CDR3 is built from 13 residues. V lost 0 bases and J 0 bases, leaving 3 bases between the germline ends. CDR1 and CDR2 (germline): SGHRS, YFSETQ. The full variable domain, with the rest looked up from reference TRBV5-1 and TRBJ1-1, is KAGVTQTPRYLIKTRGQQVTLSCSPISGHRSVSWYQQTPGQGLQFLFEYFSETQRNKGNFPGRFSGRQFSNSRSEMNVSTLELGDSALYLCASSLDMNTEAFFGQGTRLTVV.

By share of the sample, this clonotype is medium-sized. The DNA of the CDR3 is TGTGCCAGCAGCTTAGATCCGCGCAACTATGGCTACACCTTC. Its translation is CASSLDPRNYGYTF. This chain joins TRBV7-2 and TRBJ1-2; D remains ambiguous. The CDR3 totals 14 residues. V shed 1 base and J shed 2 bases, with 8 bases lying between them. Germline V gene lookup returns CDR1 SGHTA and CDR2 FQGNSA.